The 14 T cell receptor beta chains below all came from one sample that was sequenced in a study of T cell responses to AZD1222 COVID-19 vaccine. Clones were sequenced by immunoSEQ multiplex PCR, and TCRdb holds only the in-frame ones, with some missing. The repertoire holds 95,000 to 120,000 clones, with 85% to 90% as singletons. Specimen: peripheral blood, collected on day 0 of AZD1222 vaccination. All receptors come from an adult in good health.

The gene calls are TRBV11-2 and TRBJ2-3, with 16 nucleotides matching TRBD2. This CDR3 contains 16 residues. V lost 5 bases and J lost 8; bases outside the gene matches: 7. Per germline, CDR1 SGHAT and CDR2 FQNNGV. For the CDR3, the DNA is TGTGCCAGCAGCCCACCGGGACTAGCGGGGGGGGGTACGCAGTATTTT. Amino acid sequence: CASSPPGLAGGGTQYF.

The sample holds one count of this clone. The V and J genes are TRBV5-1 and TRBJ2-3; no definite D call. The CDR3 spans 12 residues. Germline loops: CDR1 SGHRS, CDR2 YFSETQ. The V gene lost 0 bases and the J gene lost 5 bases, with 4 bases spanning the gap. The CDR3 sequence is CASSLEVDTQYF. Here the CDR3 DNA reads TGCGCCAGCAGCTTGGAGGTAGATACGCAGTATTTT.

This clone appeared many times. The chain employs TRBV6-5 and TRBJ2-7; TRBD1 matches 8 bases. The CDR3 runs 15 residues. In germline, CDR1 is MNHEY, CDR2 SVGAGI. The V and J ends lost 6 bases and 2 bases, in that order; junction bases with no gene match: 9. CDR3 DNA: TGTGCCAGCAGCACCGGGACAGGCCTCGCCTACGAGCAGTACTTC. Translated, it gives CASSTGTGLAYEQYF.

The chain carries TRBV5-1 and TRBJ2-7; no clear D gene. Between the trimmed V and J ends, which lost 0 bases and 0 bases, there was a span of 7 bases. This CDR3 region has 14 residues. Per the germline V gene, CDR1 is SGHRS and CDR2 is YFSETQ. CDR3 sequence: CASSLDSSSYEQYF. CDR3 sequence (DNA): TGCGCCAGCAGCTTGGACTCTAGCTCCTACGAGCAGTACTTC.

CDR3 DNA: TGTGCCAGCAGCAGGACTAGCGGGGGGCCTCCTAGCACAGATACGCAGTATTTT. Protein: CASSRTSGGPPSTDTQYF. V is TRBV7-2 and J is TRBJ2-3; TRBD2 agrees at 14 bases. Germline trimming cut 5 bases from V and 0 bases from J; bases unmatched to any gene: 7. There are 18 residues in the CDR3. Germline values: CDR1 SGHTA, CDR2 FQGNSA.

This CDR3 is CASSSRVRSGNTIYF. The CDR3 DNA is TGTGCCAGCAGCTCCAGGGTAAGGTCTGGAAACACCATATATTTT. The chain is built from TRBV13 and TRBJ1-3, with D possibly TRBD1 on 5 matching bases. Germline CDR1 reads PRHDT; CDR2 reads FYEKMQ (reference sequence). The CDR3 consists of 15 residues. Trimming cost V 4 bases and J 1 base, with 11 bases left between them.

A note on this clone: One end of the junction is discordant with germline, which a read error may explain. This sequence joins TRBV2 and TRBJ1-5, with D possibly TRBD1 on 5 matching bases. The V gene's germline CDR1 is SNHLY and CDR2 FYNNEI. There are 13 residues in the CDR3. Here the CDR3 DNA reads TGTGCCAGCAGCGAAGGAGGGGTCCAGCCCCAGCATTTT. Encoded protein: CASSEGGVQPQHF.

The chain links TRBV5-1 to TRBJ1-3, with D hard to call. Trimming shortened V by 2 bases and J by 2 bases, and 5 bases separated the two germline ends. CDR1 is SGHRS and CDR2 is YFSETQ in the germline V gene. The CDR3 contains 13 residues. Here the CDR3 reads CASSFEAGNTIYF. The CDR3 bases are TGCGCCAGCAGCTTTGAGGCTGGAAACACCATATATTTT.

The chain joins TRBV29-1 to TRBJ1-4; possibly TRBD1 for D (6 bases). V lost 1 base and J 8 bases, leaving 17 bases between the germline ends. Germline CDR1 and CDR2: SQVTM and ANQGSEA. This CDR3 is 15 amino acids long. The CDR3 is CSVEVPGGAREKLFF. The CDR3 nucleotides read TGCAGCGTTGAAGTTCCCGGGGGCGCAAGGGAAAAACTGTTTTTT.

The gene calls are TRBV23-1 and TRBJ1-2; 7 bases are shared with TRBD1. TRBV23-1 is treated as an ORF (open reading frame) with a function not yet certain. The CDR3 totals 19 residues. The V and J ends lost 0 bases and 5 bases, in that order; junction bases with no gene match: 18. In DNA, the CDR3 is TGCGCCAGCAGTCAATCTCGGAGACAGGGTATATGCTGGTGTTATGGCTACACCTTC. Protein product: CASSQSRRQGICWCYGYTF.

The chain has TRBV11-1 and TRBJ2-2; D possibly uses TRBD1 or TRBD2 (5 bases each). The CDR3 totals 15 residues. Germline CDR1 and CDR2: SGHAT and FQDESV (reference sequence). V lost 5 bases, J lost 6 bases, and 16 bases lay in between. The CDR3 DNA follows: TGTGCCAGCAGCCCCACGTCGGGGCTCCCCGGGGAGCTGTTTTTT. Residues: CASSPTSGLPGELFF.

This sequence joins TRBV3-1 (or the pseudogene TRBV3-2) and TRBJ2-1; the match to TRBD2 covers 12 bases. CDR1 and CDR2 (germline): LGHDT, YNNKEL (reference sequence). J was trimmed by 12 bases and V by 4 bases; bases with no gene match: 7. This CDR3 spans 14 amino acids. CDR3 sequence reads: CASSPVLAGGRQFF. CDR3 in DNA: TGTGCCAGCAGCCCTGTTCTAGCGGGGGGGCGGCAGTTCTTC.

This chain joins TRBV19 and TRBJ1-2, with TRBD1 matching over 8 bases. J gave up 5 bases and V 6 bases, and 8 bases lay outside the gene matches. This CDR3 has 14 amino acids. Germline assignment: CDR1 LNHDA and CDR2 SQIVND (reference sequence). CDR3 nucleotides: TGTGCCAGTAGCGACCGGACAGGGTTTTATGGCTACACCTTC. Its protein is CASSDRTGFYGYTF.

This chain uses TRBV14 with TRBJ2-7; the D is unclear. The germline gives CDR1 SGHDN, CDR2 FVKESK. The CDR3 is 12 residues long. With 0 bases removed from V and 5 bases from J, the gap between germline ends came to 5 bases. CDR3 region: CASSQDADEQYF. CDR3 coding DNA: TGTGCCAGCAGCCAAGATGCTGACGAGCAGTACTTC.